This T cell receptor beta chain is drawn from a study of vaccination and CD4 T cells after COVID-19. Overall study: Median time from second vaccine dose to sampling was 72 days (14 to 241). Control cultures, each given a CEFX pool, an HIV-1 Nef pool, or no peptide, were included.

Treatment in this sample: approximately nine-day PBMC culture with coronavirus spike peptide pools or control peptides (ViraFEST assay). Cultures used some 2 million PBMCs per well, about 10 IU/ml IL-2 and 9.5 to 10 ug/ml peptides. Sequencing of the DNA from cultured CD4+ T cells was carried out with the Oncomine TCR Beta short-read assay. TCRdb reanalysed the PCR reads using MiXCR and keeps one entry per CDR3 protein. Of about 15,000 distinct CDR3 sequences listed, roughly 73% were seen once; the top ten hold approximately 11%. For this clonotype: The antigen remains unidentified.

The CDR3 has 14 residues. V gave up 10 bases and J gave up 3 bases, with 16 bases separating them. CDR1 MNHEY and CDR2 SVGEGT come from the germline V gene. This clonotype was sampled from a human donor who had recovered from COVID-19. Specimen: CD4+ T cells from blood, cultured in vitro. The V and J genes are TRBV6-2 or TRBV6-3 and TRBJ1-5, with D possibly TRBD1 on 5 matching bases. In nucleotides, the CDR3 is TGTGCCACCCGCCCGGGGGATAACAATCAGCCCCAGCATTTT. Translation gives CATRPGDNNQPQHF.